This T cell receptor (beta chain) was sequenced in a study of control samples from healthy donors and cancer patients. Sequencing used immunoSEQ multiplex PCR; TCRdb keeps in-frame clones, though not all of them. The sample lists 120,000 to 150,000 clones, under 95% occurring once. This clone is medium-sized within its sample. Looked up from germline, CDR1 is SGHRS and CDR2 is YFSETQ. The CDR3 has 19 amino acids. The J segment lost 3 bases and the V segment lost 2 bases, leaving 16 bases of the junction unmatched. The sequence was obtained from a man younger than 30 in good health. The sequencing sample was made of blood. The J gene is TRBJ1-4, the V gene TRBV5-1, with 7 bases fitting TRBD1. The CDR3 sequence is CASSFLPGQVGVPNEKLFF. The CDR3 nucleotides read TGCGCCAGCAGCTTCCTACCCGGACAGGTGGGGGTCCCTAATGAAAAACTGTTTTTT. Based on the CDR3 plus reference TRBV5-1 and TRBJ1-4, the full variable domain is KAGVTQTPRYLIKTRGQQVTLSCSPISGHRSVSWYQQTPGQGLQFLFEYFSETQRNKGNFPGRFSGRQFSNSRSEMNVSTLELGDSALYLCASSFLPGQVGVPNEKLFFGSGTQLSVL.